This TCR beta chain was observed in a study of response to subunit inactivated influenza vaccine. Study observations and caveats: The authors put forward the suggestion that each seasonal influenza vaccination may bring in only a limited number of new T cells.

CDR3 length: 14 residues. Germline-derived CDR1 and CDR2 are DFQATT and SNEGSKA (reference sequence). The V end lost 4 bases, the J end lost 2 bases, and 11 bases lay between the germline ends. TCRdb fed the RT-PCR reads into MiXCR, producing one record per CDR3 protein. The sample comprises hundreds of thousands of distinct CDR3 sequences, about 18% of which are singletons, and roughly 11% rests with the top ten. A few counts support this clonotype. Its target is unknown. The TCR was taken from a man aged 45-60 years who received an inactivated influenza vaccine. The chain employs TRBV20-1 and TRBJ1-4, with D unclear. The sequencing used PBMCs from blood, collected around 5 days after vaccination. The CDR3 spells CSAIRGGTNEKLFF. The CDR3 DNA is TGCAGTGCTATACGCGGCGGCACTAATGAAAAACTGTTTTTT.